This T cell receptor (beta chain) was recorded in a study of Graves' ophthalmopathy and Graves' hyperthyroidism. Whole-study results and caveats: Using 13 signatures, a model distinguished ophthalmopathy from stable hyperthyroidism, reaching about 85% sensitivity and 65% to 84% specificity.

Of note for this clonotype: Antigen unknown.

The length of the CDR3 is 16 residues. Looked up from germline, CDR1 is SGHAT and CDR2 is FQNNGV. The trim removed 4 bases at V and 4 bases at J, leaving 10 bases unmatched. Amplification from RNA transcripts yielded the TCR beta CDR3 regions. HTBI primers were used in a first-round RT-PCR, which preceded a second-round multiplex PCR. TCRdb fed the multiplex PCR reads into MiXCR, producing one record per CDR3 protein. The sample holds nearly 400,000 distinct CDR3 sequences; about a sixth are singletons and the top ten take 1.6%. The sequenced sample was peripheral blood. This receptor was identified in a woman aged 18-35 years with Graves' ophthalmopathy. The V gene is TRBV11-2, the J gene TRBJ1-5, with 7 bases fitting TRBD1. The CDR3 reads CASSSSLGTANQPQHF. DNA of the CDR3: TGTGCCAGCAGCTCATCTCTAGGGACAGCAAATCAGCCCCAGCATTTT. Full variable domain (rest looked up from reference TRBV11-2 and TRBJ1-5): EAGVAQSPRYKIIEKRQSVAFWCNPISGHATLYWYQQILGQGPKLLIQFQNNGVVDDSQLPKDRFSAERLKGVDSTLKIQPAKLEDSAVYLCASSSSLGTANQPQHFGDGTRLSIL.